The 10 T cell receptor beta chains given below trace back to one sample, sequenced in a study of T cell responses to AZD1222 COVID-19 vaccine. TCRdb's table, derived via immunoSEQ multiplex PCR, lists solely in-frame clones and lacks some. Of tens of thousands of clones listed, about 90% are singletons. Specimen: peripheral blood, collected on day 0 of AZD1222 vaccination. These receptor sequences come from an adult in good health.

J is TRBJ2-7 and V is TRBV5-1; D ambiguous. The CDR3 length is 11 residues. The V end lost 0 bases, the J end lost 2 bases, and 0 bases lay between the germline ends. Germline V gives CDR1 SGHRS, CDR2 YFSETQ. Here the CDR3 DNA reads TGCGCCAGCAGCTTGGCCTACGAGCAGTACTTC. Translating it yields CASSLAYEQYF. The full variable domain, its missing parts supplied by reference TRBV5-1 and TRBJ2-7, is KAGVTQTPRYLIKTRGQQVTLSCSPISGHRSVSWYQQTPGQGLQFLFEYFSETQRNKGNFPGRFSGRQFSNSRSEMNVSTLELGDSALYLCASSLAYEQYFGPGTRLTVT.

This chain's CDR3 is CASSGGAYEQYF. In DNA, the CDR3 is TGCGCCAGCAGTGGTGGAGCCTACGAGCAGTACTTC. V and J are TRBV10-2 and TRBJ2-7; D is ambiguous. Germline assignment: CDR1 WSHSY and CDR2 SAAADI. CDR3 size: 12 residues. Trimming cost V 4 bases and J 2 bases, with 6 bases left between them.

The chain employs TRBV27 and TRBJ1-1, with 7 bases matching TRBD1. Trimming removed 2 bases from V and 1 base from J; junction bases left unmatched: 1. This CDR3 has 14 amino acids. Germline lookup yields CDR1 MNHEY and CDR2 SMNVEV (reference sequence). The DNA for the CDR3 is TGTGCCAGCAGTTTAAGGGGGCGGAACACTGAAGCTTTCTTT. Translating it yields CASSLRGRNTEAFF.

The V call is TRBV19, the J call TRBJ2-4, with 11 bases lining up with TRBD2. The CDR3 contains 15 residues. The trim removed 5 bases at V and 10 bases at J, leaving 10 bases unmatched. Germline V gene sequence: CDR1 LNHDA, CDR2 SQIVND (reference sequence). The CDR3 DNA is TGTGCCAGTAGTGTCCAACCGACTAGCGGGACGATTCAGTACTTC. It specifies CASSVQPTSGTIQYF.

This rearrangement joins TRBV4-2 to TRBJ1-4; a possible D gene is TRBD1 (5 bases). V was pared by 0 bases and J by 10 bases, with 12 bases between. The CDR3 consists of 14 residues. CDR1 is LGHNA, CDR2 YNFKEQ, per germline. The CDR3 bases are TGTGCCAGCAGCCAAGAAGGGGTCGGGGGAAAACTGTTTTTT. Translated, it gives CASSQEGVGGKLFF.

V usage is TRBV24-1 and J usage is TRBJ1-5, with 9 bases that match TRBD1. The CDR3 has 15 amino acids. Germline loops: CDR1 KGHDR, CDR2 SFDVKD. The J segment lost 2 bases and the V segment lost 4 bases, leaving 2 bases of the junction unmatched. As DNA, the CDR3 is TGTGCCACCAGTGACCGGACAGGGGGCAATCAGCCCCAGCATTTT. It codes for CATSDRTGGNQPQHF.

The V call is TRBV9, the J call TRBJ1-4, with 9 bases lining up with TRBD1. This CDR3 spans 15 amino acids. V lost 3 bases and J lost 8; bases outside the gene matches: 8. Germline values: CDR1 SGDLS, CDR2 YYNGEE. The CDR3 region is CASSGQQGAGEKLFF. CDR3 in DNA: TGTGCCAGCAGCGGACAACAGGGGGCAGGAGAAAAACTGTTTTTT.

This rearrangement joins TRBV15 to TRBJ2-6; D gene uncertain. The germline gives CDR1 LNHNV, CDR2 YYDKDF (reference sequence). Trimming took 4 bases from V and 1 from J, leaving 8 bases between them. This CDR3 comprises 15 residues. The CDR3 region has the DNA TGTGCCACCAGCACCGGTGGGTCTGGGGCCAACGTCCTGACTTTC. Translating it yields CATSTGGSGANVLTF.

This chain connects TRBV6-5 to TRBJ2-2, with 7 nucleotides matching TRBD2. The CDR3 contains 14 residues. Trimming cost V 3 bases and J 6 bases; bases outside gene matches: 4. Germline-derived CDR1 and CDR2 are MNHEY and SVGAGI. CDR3 in amino acids: CASSYNAGAGELFF. CDR3 coding DNA: TGTGCCAGCAGTTATAACGCGGGAGCCGGGGAGCTGTTTTTT.

The CDR3 DNA reads as TGTGCCAGCAGCTCTTCGGACAGGGGACTTGTCTTCAACTATGGCTACACCTTC. It translates to CASSSSDRGLVFNYGYTF. The chain couples TRBV11-2 to TRBJ1-2, with TRBD1 matching over 9 bases. Per germline, CDR1 SGHAT and CDR2 FQNNGV. This CDR3 region has 18 residues. Trimming removed 4 bases from V and 2 bases from J; junction bases left unmatched: 14.